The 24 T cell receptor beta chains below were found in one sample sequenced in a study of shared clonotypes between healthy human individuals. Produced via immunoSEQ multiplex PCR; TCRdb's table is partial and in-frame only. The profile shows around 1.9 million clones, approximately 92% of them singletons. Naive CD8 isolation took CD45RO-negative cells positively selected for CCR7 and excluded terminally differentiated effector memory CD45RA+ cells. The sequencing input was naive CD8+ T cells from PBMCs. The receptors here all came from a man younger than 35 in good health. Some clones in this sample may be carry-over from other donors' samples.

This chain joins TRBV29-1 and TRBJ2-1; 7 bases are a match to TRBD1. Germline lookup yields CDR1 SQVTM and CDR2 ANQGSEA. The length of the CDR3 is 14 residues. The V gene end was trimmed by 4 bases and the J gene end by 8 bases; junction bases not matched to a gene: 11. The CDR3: CSVGQGLAFDEQFF. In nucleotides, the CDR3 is TGCAGCGTTGGACAGGGTTTAGCGTTCGATGAGCAGTTCTTC.

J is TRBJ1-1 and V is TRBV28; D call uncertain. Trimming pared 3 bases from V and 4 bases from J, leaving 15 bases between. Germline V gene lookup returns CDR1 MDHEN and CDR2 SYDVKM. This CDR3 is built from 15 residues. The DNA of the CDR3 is TGTGCCAGCAGTTTGAACCGCAGGACCTCCACTGAAGCTTTCTTT. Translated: CASSLNRRTSTEAFF.

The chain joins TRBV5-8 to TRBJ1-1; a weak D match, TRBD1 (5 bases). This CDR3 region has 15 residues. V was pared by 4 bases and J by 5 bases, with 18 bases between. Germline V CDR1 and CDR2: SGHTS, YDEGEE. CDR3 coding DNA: TGTGCCAGCAGCCAGCGAACAGGATTTGGGACTGAAGCTTTCTTT. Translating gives CASSQRTGFGTEAFF.

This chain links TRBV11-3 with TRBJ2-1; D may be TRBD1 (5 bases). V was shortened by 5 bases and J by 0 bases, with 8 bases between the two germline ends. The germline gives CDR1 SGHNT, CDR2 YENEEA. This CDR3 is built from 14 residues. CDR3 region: CASSITGSYNEQFF. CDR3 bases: TGTGCCAGCAGCATTACAGGCTCCTACAATGAGCAGTTCTTC.

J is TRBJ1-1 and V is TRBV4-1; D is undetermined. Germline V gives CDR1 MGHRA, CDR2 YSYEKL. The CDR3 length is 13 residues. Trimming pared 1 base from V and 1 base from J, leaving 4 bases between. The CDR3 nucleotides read TGCGCCAGCAGCCAAGGAGAGAACACTGAAGCTTTCTTT. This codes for CASSQGENTEAFF.

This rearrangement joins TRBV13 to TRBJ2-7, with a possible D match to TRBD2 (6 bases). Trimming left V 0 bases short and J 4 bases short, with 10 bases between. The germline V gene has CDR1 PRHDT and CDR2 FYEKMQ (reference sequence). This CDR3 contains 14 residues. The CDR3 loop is CASSLGGLEYEQYF. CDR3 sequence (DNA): TGTGCCAGCAGCTTAGGGGGACTCGAATACGAGCAGTACTTC.

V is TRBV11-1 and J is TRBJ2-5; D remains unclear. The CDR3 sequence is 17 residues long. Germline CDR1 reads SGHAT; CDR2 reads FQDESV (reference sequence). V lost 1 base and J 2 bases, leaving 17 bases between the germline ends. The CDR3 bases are TGTGCCAGCAGCTTAGTAGGGCTGAACGCGATTCAAGAGACCCAGTACTTC. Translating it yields CASSLVGLNAIQETQYF.

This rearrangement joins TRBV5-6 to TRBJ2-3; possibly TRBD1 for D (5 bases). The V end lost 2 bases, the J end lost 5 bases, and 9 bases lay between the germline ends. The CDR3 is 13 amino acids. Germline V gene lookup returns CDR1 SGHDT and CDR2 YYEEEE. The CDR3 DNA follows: TGTGCCAGCAGCTTTACCAGGGAAGATACGCAGTATTTT. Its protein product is CASSFTREDTQYF.

The CDR3 coding sequence is TGCGCCAGCAGCTTGAACCCGAGGGCGGATCAGCCCCAGCATTTT. Translation: CASSLNPRADQPQHF. The rearrangement joins TRBV5-1 to TRBJ1-5; D uncertain. CDR1 is SGHRS and CDR2 is YFSETQ in the germline V gene. V dropped 1 base and J dropped 5 bases, with 13 bases sitting between them. This CDR3 has 15 residues.

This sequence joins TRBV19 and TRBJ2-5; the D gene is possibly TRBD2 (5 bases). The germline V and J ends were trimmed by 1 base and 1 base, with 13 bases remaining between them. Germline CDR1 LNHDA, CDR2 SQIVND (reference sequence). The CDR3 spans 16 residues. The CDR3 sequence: CASSIGAVYPQETQYF. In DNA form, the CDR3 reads TGTGCCAGTAGTATAGGAGCGGTGTATCCCCAAGAGACCCAGTACTTC.

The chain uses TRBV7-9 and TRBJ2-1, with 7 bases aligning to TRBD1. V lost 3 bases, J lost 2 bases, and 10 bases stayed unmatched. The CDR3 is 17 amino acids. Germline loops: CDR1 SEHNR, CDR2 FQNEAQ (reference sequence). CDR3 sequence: CASSLPTGAGTYNEQFF. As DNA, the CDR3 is TGTGCCAGCAGCTTGCCCACAGGGGCCGGTACCTACAATGAGCAGTTCTTC.

As DNA, the CDR3 is TGTGCCAGCAGTTTCCTGGACAGCAATGAGCAGTTCTTC. This codes for CASSFLDSNEQFF. V is TRBV6-5 and J is TRBJ2-1; maybe TRBD1 (6 bases). The V end was cut by 4 bases, the J end by 6 bases, with 10 bases between. The CDR3 contains 13 residues. Germline V lookup: CDR1 MNHEY, CDR2 SVGAGI.

CDR3 DNA: TGTGCCAGCGGGGGCCGGACTAGCGGGTACGAGCAGTACTTC. This codes for CASGGRTSGYEQYF. J is TRBJ2-7 and V is TRBV2, with 11 bases matching TRBD2. Per germline, CDR1 SNHLY and CDR2 FYNNEI. The CDR3 contains 14 residues. Trimming took 8 bases from V and 4 from J; bases not matched to a gene: 7.

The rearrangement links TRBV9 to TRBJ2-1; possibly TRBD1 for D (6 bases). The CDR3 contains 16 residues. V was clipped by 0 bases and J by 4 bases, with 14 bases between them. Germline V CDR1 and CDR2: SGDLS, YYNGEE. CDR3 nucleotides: TGTGCCAGCAGCGTAGCCGGGGCAGGGGCATACAATGAGCAGTTCTTC. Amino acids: CASSVAGAGAYNEQFF.

CDR3 sequence (DNA): TGTGCCACCAGCAGACCTAGTATCCACGAGCAGTACTTC. It codes for CATSRPSIHEQYF. This chain uses TRBV15 with TRBJ2-7; D ambiguous. V gave up 2 bases and J gave up 5 bases, with 10 bases separating them. This CDR3 has 13 residues. The germline gives CDR1 LNHNV, CDR2 YYDKDF (reference sequence).

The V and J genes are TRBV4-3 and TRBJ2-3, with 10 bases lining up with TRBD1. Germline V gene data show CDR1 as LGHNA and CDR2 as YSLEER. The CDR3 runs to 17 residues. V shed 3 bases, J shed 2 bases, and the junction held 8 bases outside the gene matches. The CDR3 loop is CASSQAPGQGFTDTQYF. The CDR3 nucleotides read TGCGCCAGCAGCCAGGCCCCGGGACAGGGGTTCACAGATACGCAGTATTTT.

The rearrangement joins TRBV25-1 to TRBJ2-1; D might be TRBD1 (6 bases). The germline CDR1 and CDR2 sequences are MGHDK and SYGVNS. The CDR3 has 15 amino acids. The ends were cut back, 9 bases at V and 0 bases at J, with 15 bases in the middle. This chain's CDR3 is CASSQGSSSYNEQFF. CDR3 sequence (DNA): TGTGCCAGTTCTCAGGGGTCGAGCTCCTACAATGAGCAGTTCTTC.

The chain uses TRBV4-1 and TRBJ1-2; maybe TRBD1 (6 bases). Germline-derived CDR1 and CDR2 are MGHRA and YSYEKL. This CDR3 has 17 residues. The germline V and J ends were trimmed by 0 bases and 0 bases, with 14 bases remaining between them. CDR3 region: CASSQDAATGSNYGYTF. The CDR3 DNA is TGCGCCAGCAGCCAAGACGCGGCCACAGGGTCTAACTATGGCTACACCTTC.

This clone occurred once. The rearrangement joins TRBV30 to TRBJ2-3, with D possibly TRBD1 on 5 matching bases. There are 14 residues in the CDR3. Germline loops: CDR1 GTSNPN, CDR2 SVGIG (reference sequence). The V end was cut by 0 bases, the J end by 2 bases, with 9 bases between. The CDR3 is CAWSVSGNTDTQYF. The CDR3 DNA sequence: TGTGCCTGGAGTGTCTCAGGGAACACAGATACGCAGTATTTT.

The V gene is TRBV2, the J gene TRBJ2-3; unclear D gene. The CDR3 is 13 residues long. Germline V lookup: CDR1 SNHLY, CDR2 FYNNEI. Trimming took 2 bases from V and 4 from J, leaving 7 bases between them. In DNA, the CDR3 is TGTGCCAGCAGTGAAAGTCGGCCAGATACGCAGTATTTT. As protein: CASSESRPDTQYF.

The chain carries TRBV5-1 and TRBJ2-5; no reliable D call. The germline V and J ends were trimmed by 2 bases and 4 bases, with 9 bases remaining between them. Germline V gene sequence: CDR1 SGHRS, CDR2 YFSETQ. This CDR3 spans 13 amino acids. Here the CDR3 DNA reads TGCGCCAGCAGCTTCAATCGACGAGAGACCCAGTACTTC. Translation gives CASSFNRRETQYF.

This CDR3 reads CASSLNRLNQPQHF. CDR3 nucleotides: TGTGCCAGCAGTTTAAACAGGTTAAATCAGCCCCAGCATTTT. The chain employs TRBV27 and TRBJ1-5; D is perhaps TRBD1 (5 bases). CDR1 MNHEY and CDR2 SMNVEV come from the germline V gene (reference sequence). The ends were cut back, 2 bases at V and 4 bases at J, with 9 bases in the middle. The CDR3 consists of 14 residues.

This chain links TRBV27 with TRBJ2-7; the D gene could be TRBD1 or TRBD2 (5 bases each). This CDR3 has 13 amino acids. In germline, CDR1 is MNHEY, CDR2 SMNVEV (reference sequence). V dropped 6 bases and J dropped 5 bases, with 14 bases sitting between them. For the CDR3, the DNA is TGTGCCAGCAGGAGGGGAACGTTCCACGAGCAGTACTTC. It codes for CASRRGTFHEQYF.

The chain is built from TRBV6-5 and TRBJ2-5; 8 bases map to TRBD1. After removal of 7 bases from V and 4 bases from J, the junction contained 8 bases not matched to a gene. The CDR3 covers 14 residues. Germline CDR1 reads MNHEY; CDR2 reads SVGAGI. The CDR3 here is CASKGRGRGETQYF. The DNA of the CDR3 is TGTGCCAGCAAGGGCAGGGGGCGCGGAGAGACCCAGTACTTC.